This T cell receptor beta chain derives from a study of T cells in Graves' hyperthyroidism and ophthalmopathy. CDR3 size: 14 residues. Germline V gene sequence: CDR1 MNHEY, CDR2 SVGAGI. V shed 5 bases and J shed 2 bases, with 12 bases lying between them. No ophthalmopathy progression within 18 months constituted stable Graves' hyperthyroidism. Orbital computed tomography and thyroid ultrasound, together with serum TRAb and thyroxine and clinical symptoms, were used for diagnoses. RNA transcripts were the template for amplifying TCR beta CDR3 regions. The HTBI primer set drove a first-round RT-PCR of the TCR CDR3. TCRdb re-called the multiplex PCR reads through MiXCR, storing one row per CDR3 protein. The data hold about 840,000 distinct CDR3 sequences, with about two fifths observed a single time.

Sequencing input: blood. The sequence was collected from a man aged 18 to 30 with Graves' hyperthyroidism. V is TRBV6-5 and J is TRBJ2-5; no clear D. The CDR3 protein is CASSPFIRQETQYF. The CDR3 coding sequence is TGTGCCAGCAGTCCCTTTATAAGGCAAGAGACCCAGTACTTC.